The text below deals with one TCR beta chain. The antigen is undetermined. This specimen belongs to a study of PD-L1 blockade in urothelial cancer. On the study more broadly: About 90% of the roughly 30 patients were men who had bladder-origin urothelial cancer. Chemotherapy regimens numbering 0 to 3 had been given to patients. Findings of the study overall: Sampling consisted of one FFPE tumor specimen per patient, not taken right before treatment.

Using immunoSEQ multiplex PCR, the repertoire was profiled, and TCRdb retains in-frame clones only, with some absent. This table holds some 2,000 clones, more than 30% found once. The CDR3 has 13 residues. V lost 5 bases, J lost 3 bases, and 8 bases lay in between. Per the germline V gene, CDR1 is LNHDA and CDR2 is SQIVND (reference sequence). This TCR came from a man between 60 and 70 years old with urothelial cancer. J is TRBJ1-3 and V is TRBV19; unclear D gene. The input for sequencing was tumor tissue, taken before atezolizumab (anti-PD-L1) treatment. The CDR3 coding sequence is TGTGCCAGTAGTCTCCGATTTGGAAACACCATATATTTT. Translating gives CASSLRFGNTIYF. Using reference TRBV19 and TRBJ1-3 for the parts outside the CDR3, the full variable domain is DGGITQSPKYLFRKEGQNVTLSCEQNLNHDAMYWYRQDPGQGLRLIYYSQIVNDFQKGDIAEGYSVSREKKESFPLTVTSAQKNPTAFYLCASSLRFGNTIYFGEGSWLTVV.